This T cell receptor (beta chain) was observed in a study of blood T cell repertoires in COVID-19. About the research overall: Italy, Spain and the United States were the sources of the convalescent and acute COVID-19 samples. PBMCs, B-cell-depleted T cells, or T cells provided the cDNA or gDNA that made up the material.

The V gene lost 5 bases and the J gene lost 0 bases, with 14 bases spanning the gap. The CDR3 length is 16 residues. CDR1 and CDR2 (germline): LGHDT, YNNKEL (reference sequence). The table came from immunoSEQ multiplex PCR; TCRdb's copy has only in-frame clones and leaves some out. Of 35,000 to 45,000 clones detected, roughly 92% appear once; the ten largest clones hold under 9.5%. This clonotype was sampled from a man in his forties or fifties with active COVID-19. The sample taken for sequencing was peripheral blood. The genes are TRBV3-1 (or the pseudogene TRBV3-2) and TRBJ2-1, with D possibly being TRBD2 (5 bases). CDR3 protein: CASSTLTGSSYNEQFF. The CDR3 DNA reads TGTGCCAGCAGCACCCTCACGGGGAGCTCCTACAATGAGCAGTTCTTC.